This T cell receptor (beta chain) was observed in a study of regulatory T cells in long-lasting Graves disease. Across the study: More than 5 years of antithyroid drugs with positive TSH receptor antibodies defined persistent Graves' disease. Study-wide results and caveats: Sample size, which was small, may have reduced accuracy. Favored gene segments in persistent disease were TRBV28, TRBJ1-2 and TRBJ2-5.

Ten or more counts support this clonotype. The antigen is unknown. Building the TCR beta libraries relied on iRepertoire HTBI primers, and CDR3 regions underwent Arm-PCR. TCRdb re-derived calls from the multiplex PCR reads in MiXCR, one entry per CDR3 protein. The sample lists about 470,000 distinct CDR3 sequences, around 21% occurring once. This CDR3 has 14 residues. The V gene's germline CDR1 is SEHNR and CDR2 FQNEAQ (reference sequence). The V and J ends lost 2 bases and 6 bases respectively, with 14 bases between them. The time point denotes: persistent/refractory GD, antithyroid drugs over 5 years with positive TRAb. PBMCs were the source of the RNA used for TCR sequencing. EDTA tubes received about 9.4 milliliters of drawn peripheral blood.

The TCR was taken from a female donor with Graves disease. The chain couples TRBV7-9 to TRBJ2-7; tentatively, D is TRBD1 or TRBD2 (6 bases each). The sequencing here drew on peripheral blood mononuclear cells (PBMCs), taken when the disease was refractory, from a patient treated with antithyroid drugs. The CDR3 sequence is CASSLTSGGPEQYF. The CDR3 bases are TGTGCCAGCAGCTTAACGTCTGGGGGGCCCGAGCAGTACTTC.